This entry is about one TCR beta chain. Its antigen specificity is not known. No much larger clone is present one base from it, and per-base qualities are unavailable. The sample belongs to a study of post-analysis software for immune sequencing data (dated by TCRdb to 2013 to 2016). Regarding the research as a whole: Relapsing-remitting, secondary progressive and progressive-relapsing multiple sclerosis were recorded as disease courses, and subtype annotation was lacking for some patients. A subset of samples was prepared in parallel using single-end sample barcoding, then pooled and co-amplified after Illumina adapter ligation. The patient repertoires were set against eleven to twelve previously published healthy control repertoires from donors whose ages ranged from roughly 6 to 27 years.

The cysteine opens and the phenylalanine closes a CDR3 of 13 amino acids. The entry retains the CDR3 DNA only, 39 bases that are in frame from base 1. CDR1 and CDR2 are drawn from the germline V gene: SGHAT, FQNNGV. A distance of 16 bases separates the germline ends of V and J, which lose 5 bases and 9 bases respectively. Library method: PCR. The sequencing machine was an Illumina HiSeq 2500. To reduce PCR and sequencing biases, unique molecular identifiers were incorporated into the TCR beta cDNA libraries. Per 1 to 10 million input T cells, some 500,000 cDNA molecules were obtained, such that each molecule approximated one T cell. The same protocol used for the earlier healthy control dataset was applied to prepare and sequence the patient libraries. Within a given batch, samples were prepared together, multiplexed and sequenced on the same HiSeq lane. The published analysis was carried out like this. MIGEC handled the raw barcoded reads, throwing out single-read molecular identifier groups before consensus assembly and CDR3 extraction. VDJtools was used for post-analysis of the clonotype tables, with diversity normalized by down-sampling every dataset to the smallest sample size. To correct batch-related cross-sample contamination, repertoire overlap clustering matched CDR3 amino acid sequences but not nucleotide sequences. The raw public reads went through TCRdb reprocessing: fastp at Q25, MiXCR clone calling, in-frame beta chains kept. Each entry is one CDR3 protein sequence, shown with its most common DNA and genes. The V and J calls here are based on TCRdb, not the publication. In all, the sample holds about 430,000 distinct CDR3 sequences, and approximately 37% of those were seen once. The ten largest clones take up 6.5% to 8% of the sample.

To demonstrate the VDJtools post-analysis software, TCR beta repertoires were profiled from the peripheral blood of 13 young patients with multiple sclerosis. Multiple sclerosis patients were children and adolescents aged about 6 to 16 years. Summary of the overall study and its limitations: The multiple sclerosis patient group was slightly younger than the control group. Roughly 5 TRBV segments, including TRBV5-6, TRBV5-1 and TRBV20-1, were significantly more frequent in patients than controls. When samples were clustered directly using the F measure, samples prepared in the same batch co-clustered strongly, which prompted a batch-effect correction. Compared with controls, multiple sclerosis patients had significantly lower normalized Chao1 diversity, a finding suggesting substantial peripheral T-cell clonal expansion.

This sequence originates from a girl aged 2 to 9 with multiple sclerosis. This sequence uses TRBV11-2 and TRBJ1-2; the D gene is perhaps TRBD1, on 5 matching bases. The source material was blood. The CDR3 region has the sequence CASSLGRFESYTF. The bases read TGTGCCAGCAGCCTGGGGCGTTTTGAGAGCTACACCTTC.